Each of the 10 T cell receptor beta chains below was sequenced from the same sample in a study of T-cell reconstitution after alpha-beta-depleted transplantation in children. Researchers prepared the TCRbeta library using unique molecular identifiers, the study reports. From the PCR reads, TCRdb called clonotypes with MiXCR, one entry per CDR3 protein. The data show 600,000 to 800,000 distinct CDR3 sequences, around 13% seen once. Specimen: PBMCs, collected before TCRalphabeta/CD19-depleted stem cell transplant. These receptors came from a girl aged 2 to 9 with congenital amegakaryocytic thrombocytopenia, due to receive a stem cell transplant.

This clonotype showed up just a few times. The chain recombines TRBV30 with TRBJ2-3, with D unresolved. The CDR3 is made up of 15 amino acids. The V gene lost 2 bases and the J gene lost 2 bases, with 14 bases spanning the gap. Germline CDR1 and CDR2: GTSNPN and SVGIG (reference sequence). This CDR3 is CAWSRRRRFTDTQYF. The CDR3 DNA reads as TGTGCCTGGAGTCGGCGAAGGCGGTTCACAGATACGCAGTATTTT.

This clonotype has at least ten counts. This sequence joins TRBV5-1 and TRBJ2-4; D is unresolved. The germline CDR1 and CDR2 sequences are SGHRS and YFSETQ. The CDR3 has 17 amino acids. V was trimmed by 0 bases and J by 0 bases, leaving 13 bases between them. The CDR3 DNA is TGCGCCAGCAGCTTGGTCCTTCCTGGTCAAGCCAAAAACATTCAGTACTTC. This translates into CASSLVLPGQAKNIQYF.

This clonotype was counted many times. The CDR3 is CASSAYRTSGLGREQYF. For the CDR3, the DNA is TGTGCCAGCAGTGCTTACCGTACTAGCGGGCTAGGGCGCGAGCAGTACTTC. This rearrangement joins TRBV12-3 or TRBV12-4 to TRBJ2-7, with 9 bases matching TRBD2. This CDR3 has 17 amino acids. Germline trimming cut 5 bases from V and 6 bases from J; bases unmatched to any gene: 17.

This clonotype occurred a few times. The DNA of the CDR3 is TGCGCCAGCAGCCAAGTACAAGGGAACACTGAAGCTTTCTTT. Translation: CASSQVQGNTEAFF. The V call is TRBV4-1, the J call TRBJ1-1; D is unclear. In germline, CDR1 is MGHRA, CDR2 YSYEKL. The CDR3 extends over 14 amino acids. Trimming pared 1 base from V and 1 base from J, leaving 7 bases between.

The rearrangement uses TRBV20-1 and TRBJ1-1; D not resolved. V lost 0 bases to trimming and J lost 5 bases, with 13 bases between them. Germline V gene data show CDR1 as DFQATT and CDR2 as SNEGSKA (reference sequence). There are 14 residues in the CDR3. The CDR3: CSARELTRATEAFF. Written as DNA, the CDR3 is TGCAGTGCTAGAGAGTTGACAAGGGCGACTGAAGCTTTCTTT.

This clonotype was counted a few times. The CDR3 DNA reads TGCAGTGCTGTCAGGTCCGGAAACTATGGCTACACCTTC. Translation: CSAVRSGNYGYTF. This rearrangement joins TRBV20-1 to TRBJ1-2; D gene unclear. CDR3 length equals 13 residues. The germline V gene encodes CDR1 DFQATT and CDR2 SNEGSKA (reference sequence). V gave up 5 bases and J gave up 2 bases, with 12 bases separating them.

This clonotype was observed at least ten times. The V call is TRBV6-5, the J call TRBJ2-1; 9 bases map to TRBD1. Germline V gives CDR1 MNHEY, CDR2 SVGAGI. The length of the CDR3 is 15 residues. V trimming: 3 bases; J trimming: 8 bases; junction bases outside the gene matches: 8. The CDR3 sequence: CASSYDGTGLYEQFF. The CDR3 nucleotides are TGTGCCAGCAGTTATGATGGGACAGGGTTGTATGAGCAGTTCTTC.

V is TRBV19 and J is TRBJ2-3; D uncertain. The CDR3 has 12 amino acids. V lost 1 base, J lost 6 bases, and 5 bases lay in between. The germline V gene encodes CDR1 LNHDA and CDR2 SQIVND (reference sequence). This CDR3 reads CASSIGRDTQYF. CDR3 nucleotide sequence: TGTGCCAGTAGTATAGGTCGGGATACGCAGTATTTT.

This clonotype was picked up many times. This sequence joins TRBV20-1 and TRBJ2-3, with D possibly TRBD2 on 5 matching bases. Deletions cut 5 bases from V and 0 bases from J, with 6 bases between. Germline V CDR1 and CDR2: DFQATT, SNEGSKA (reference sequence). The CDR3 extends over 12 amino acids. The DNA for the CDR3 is TGCAGTGCTGGACTGAGCACAGATACGCAGTATTTT. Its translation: CSAGLSTDTQYF.

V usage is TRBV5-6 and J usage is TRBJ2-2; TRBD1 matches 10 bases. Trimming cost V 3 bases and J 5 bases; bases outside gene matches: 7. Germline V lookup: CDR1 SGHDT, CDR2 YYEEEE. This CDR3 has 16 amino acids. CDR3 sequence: CASSWAGTGVTGELFF. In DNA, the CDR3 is TGTGCCAGCAGCTGGGCCGGGACAGGGGTAACCGGGGAGCTGTTTTTT. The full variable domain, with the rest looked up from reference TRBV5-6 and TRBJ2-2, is DAGVTQSPTHLIKTRGQQVTLRCSPKSGHDTVSWYQQALGQGPQFIFQYYEEEERQRGNFPDRFSGHQFPNYSSELNVNALLLGDSALYLCASSWAGTGVTGELFFGEGSRLTVL.